The rows below give T cell receptor beta chains drawn from one sample of a study of identical twins. TCRdb re-analysed the 5' RACE reads in MiXCR, keeping a single row per CDR3 protein. This table holds fewer than 450,000 distinct CDR3 sequences, 9% to 10% found once. Sequencing input: naive T cells sorted from blood. The receptors here all came from a woman in her forties or fifties in good health. The CDR3 runs from the conserved cysteine through the conserved F or W. Each record gives: clone size, D gene, V gene, J gene, CDR3 protein, CDR3 DNA. D genes are given only for firm matches. Not all rows give a size; the values are once, few, many and, for expanded clones, a class.

>-|-|TRBV6-1|TRBJ2-4
CASSTQGNIQYF
TGTGCCAGCTCTACTCAGGGGAACATTCAGTACTTC
>few|-|TRBV13|TRBJ2-7
CASSLSGDRDEQYF
TGTGCCAGCAGCTTATCGGGGGATCGCGACGAGCAGTACTTC
>many|-|TRBV3-1|TRBJ2-3
CASSRGNTDTQYF
TGTGCCAGCAGCCGTGGAAACACAGATACGCAGTATTTT
>-|TRBD2|TRBV20-1|TRBJ2-1
CSARGETSGLLRGEQFF
TGCAGTGCTAGAGGGGAGACTAGCGGACTGTTAAGGGGTGAGCAGTTCTTC
>-|TRBD1|TRBV6-6|TRBJ2-2
CASRHDRGWTGELFF
TGTGCCAGCAGGCACGACAGGGGCTGGACCGGGGAGCTGTTTTTT
>-|TRBD1|TRBV29-1|TRBJ2-5
CSVVKDRTLETQYF
TGCAGCGTTGTCAAGGACAGGACGTTAGAGACCCAGTACTTC
>-|TRBD2|TRBV10-3|TRBJ2-5
CATGIAGGSSETQYF
TGTGCCACCGGGATAGCGGGAGGCTCGTCAGAGACCCAGTACTTC
>few|-|TRBV29-1|TRBJ2-7
CSVGDYEQYF
TGCAGCGTTGGAGATTACGAGCAGTACTTC
>few|-|TRBV11-3|TRBJ2-3
CASSPEDPTDTQYF
TGTGCCAGCAGCCCGGAGGACCCAACAGATACGCAGTATTTT
>many|TRBD2|TRBV24-1|TRBJ2-1
CATSRGSGRDNEQFF
TGTGCCACCAGTCGTGGGAGCGGGAGAGACAATGAGCAGTTCTTC
>many|TRBD2|TRBV29-1|TRBJ2-1
CSVEDSPVLAGLSYNEQFF
TGCAGCGTTGAAGATTCCCCAGTCCTAGCGGGCCTCTCCTACAATGAGCAGTTCTTC
>few|TRBD2|TRBV20-1|TRBJ2-3
CSARNPTSGTGDTQYF
TGCAGTGCTAGAAACCCGACTAGCGGGACGGGAGATACGCAGTATTTT
>-|-|TRBV7-8|TRBJ2-2
CASSPRPNTGELFF
TGTGCCAGCAGCCCCCGACCTAACACCGGGGAGCTGTTTTTT
>-|-|TRBV12-3/TRBV12-4|TRBJ2-1
CASSSEASLVEQFF
TGTGCCAGCAGTTCCGAGGCGTCCTTAGTTGAGCAGTTCTTC
>-|TRBD1|TRBV29-1|TRBJ2-2
CSAAGTGGNPNTGELFF
TGCAGCGCAGCCGGGACAGGGGGGAATCCGAACACCGGGGAGCTGTTTTTT
>few|-|TRBV12-3/TRBV12-4|TRBJ1-2
CASSLRRGSVYGYTF
TGTGCCAGCAGTCTCCGTCGGGGGTCCGTCTATGGCTACACCTTC
>-|-|TRBV12-3/TRBV12-4|TRBJ2-2
CASSLVLAAGGTGELFF
TGTGCCAGCAGTTTAGTCCTCGCGGCAGGGGGGACCGGGGAGCTGTTTTTT
>few|-|TRBV7-9|TRBJ2-3
CASGVSLQYF
TGTGCCAGCGGAGTGAGCTTGCAGTATTTT
>few|TRBD2|TRBV11-2|TRBJ2-2
CASSSGLAGYTGELFF
TGTGCCAGCAGCTCAGGACTAGCGGGTTACACCGGGGAGCTGTTTTTT
>-|-|TRBV24-1|TRBJ2-2
CATSDPGRQGTGELFF
TGTGCCACCAGTGACCCGGGAAGGCAGGGGACCGGGGAGCTGTTTTTT
>-|-|TRBV25-1|TRBJ1-4
CASSPKLGDEKLFF
TGTGCCAGCTCTCCGAAACTGGGGGATGAAAAACTGTTTTTT
>-|TRBD2|TRBV18|TRBJ2-2
CASSPKRTGGLTGELFF
TGTGCCAGCTCACCGAAACGAACGGGAGGGCTCACCGGGGAGCTGTTTTTT
>few|-|TRBV24-1|TRBJ2-1
CATSGIYEQFF
TGTGCCACCAGTGGTATCTATGAGCAGTTCTTC
>many|TRBD1|TRBV5-1|TRBJ2-7
CASQLGQGFYEQYF
TGCGCCAGCCAACTGGGACAGGGCTTCTACGAGCAGTACTTC
>-|-|TRBV25-1|TRBJ2-3
CASSLGSGPTNTQYF
TGTGCCAGCAGTCTGGGCAGCGGACCGACCAATACGCAGTATTTT
>-|-|TRBV4-1|TRBJ2-3
CASSQRQGTDTQYF
TGCGCCAGCAGCCAACGTCAGGGGACAGATACGCAGTATTTT
>once|-|TRBV29-1|TRBJ2-3
CSVDHVRASRDTQYF
TGCAGCGTTGATCATGTCAGGGCGAGTCGGGATACGCAGTATTTT
>few|-|TRBV21-1|TRBJ1-1
CASSRTDSLTMNTEAFF
TGTGCCAGCAGCCGCACGGACAGCCTTACTATGAACACTGAAGCTTTCTTT
>-|-|TRBV5-1|TRBJ2-3
CASSWQGTDTQYF
TGCGCCAGCAGCTGGCAGGGAACAGATACGCAGTATTTT
>-|-|TRBV7-9|TRBJ2-1
CASILVGSSYNEQFF
TGTGCCAGCATCCTCGTAGGGAGCTCCTACAATGAGCAGTTCTTC
>-|-|TRBV6-5|TRBJ2-1
CASSSGHALGNEQFF
TGTGCCAGCAGTTCTGGACATGCCCTAGGCAATGAGCAGTTCTTC
>-|-|TRBV30|TRBJ2-5
CAWTAQETQYF
TGTGCCTGGACCGCCCAAGAGACCCAGTACTTC
>-|TRBD2|TRBV4-1|TRBJ2-7
CASSQVLAEIPYEQYF
TGCGCCAGCAGCCAGGTACTAGCGGAGATACCCTACGAGCAGTACTTC
>few|-|TRBV5-1|TRBJ1-3
CASSPRFPDGVNSGNTIYF
TGCGCCAGCAGCCCTCGTTTCCCCGACGGTGTCAACTCTGGAAACACCATATATTTT
>-|-|TRBV4-1|TRBJ2-1
CASSQEDSLREQFF
TGCGCCAGCAGCCAAGAGGATAGCCTGCGGGAGCAGTTCTTC
>-|TRBD2|TRBV25-1|TRBJ2-3
CASSEGPSGMSDTQYF
TGTGCCAGCAGTGAAGGCCCTAGCGGGATGTCAGATACGCAGTATTTT
>few|-|TRBV20-1|TRBJ2-3
CSARGSFSGSTDTQYF
TGCAGTGCTAGAGGGTCCTTTAGCGGTAGCACAGATACGCAGTATTTT
>few|TRBD2|TRBV6-1|TRBJ2-1
CASRTSGSEGNEQFF
TGTGCCAGCAGGACTAGCGGGAGTGAGGGCAATGAGCAGTTCTTC
>many|-|TRBV6-1|TRBJ1-2
CASIRQTQNYGYTF
TGTGCCAGCATACGACAGACCCAAAACTATGGCTACACCTTC
>-|TRBD1|TRBV24-1|TRBJ1-1
CATSDMTGGNTEAFF
TGTGCCACCAGTGATATGACAGGGGGGAACACTGAAGCTTTCTTT
>many|TRBD1|TRBV7-9|TRBJ1-2
CASSLDRGTVGYTF
TGTGCCAGCAGCTTGGACAGGGGGACCGTTGGCTACACCTTC
>many|TRBD1|TRBV4-1|TRBJ1-3
CASSLPTGAGNTIYF
TGCGCCAGCAGCCTCCCAACAGGGGCTGGAAACACCATATATTTT
>-|-|TRBV4-1|TRBJ2-4
CASSLEDTLAKNIQYF
TGCGCCAGCAGCCTCGAGGACACCTTAGCCAAAAACATTCAGTACTTC
>few|-|TRBV5-6|TRBJ2-1
CASSLAWPGTYNEQFF
TGTGCCAGCAGCCTTGCCTGGCCGGGAACCTACAATGAGCAGTTCTTC
>many|TRBD2|TRBV20-1|TRBJ2-1
CSAPGTRENEQFF
TGCAGTGCACCCGGGACTAGGGAAAATGAGCAGTTCTTC
>few|-|TRBV5-4|TRBJ2-1
CASSLPGLVYNEQFF
TGTGCCAGCAGCCTCCCGGGACTGGTCTACAATGAGCAGTTCTTC
>-|TRBD2|TRBV5-1|TRBJ2-5
CACSPNGLAGVETQYF
TGCGCCTGCAGCCCAAATGGACTAGCGGGAGTTGAGACCCAGTACTTC